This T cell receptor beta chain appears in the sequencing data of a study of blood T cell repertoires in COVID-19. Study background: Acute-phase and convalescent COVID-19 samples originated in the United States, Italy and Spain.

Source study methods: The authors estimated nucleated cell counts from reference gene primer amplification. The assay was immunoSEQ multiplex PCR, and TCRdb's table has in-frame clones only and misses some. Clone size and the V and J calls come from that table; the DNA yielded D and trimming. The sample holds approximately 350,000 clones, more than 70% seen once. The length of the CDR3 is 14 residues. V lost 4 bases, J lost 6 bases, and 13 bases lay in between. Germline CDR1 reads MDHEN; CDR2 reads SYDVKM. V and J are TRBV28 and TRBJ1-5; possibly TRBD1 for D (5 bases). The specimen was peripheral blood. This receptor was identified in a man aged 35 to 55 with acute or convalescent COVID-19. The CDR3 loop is CASSSVGGIQPQHF. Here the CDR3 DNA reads TGTGCCAGCAGTTCGGTGGGGGGGATTCAGCCCCAGCATTTT.